This TCR beta chain is from a study of cytomegalovirus exposure and HLA in healthy donors. The PCR ran on 60 Vbeta and 13 Jbeta primers. Clones were read by immunoSEQ multiplex PCR, and TCRdb kept only the in-frame ones, dropping some. This sample has roughly 120,000 clones, with over 60% found just once. Germline V gene data show CDR1 as MNHEY and CDR2 as SMNVEV (reference sequence). The CDR3 sequence is 14 residues long. Trimming shortened V by 2 bases and J by 4 bases, and 10 bases separated the two germline ends. This chain joins TRBV27 and TRBJ2-3; no reliable D call. The sequenced sample consisted of PBMCs. The TCR sequence derives from a man aged 18-30 years in good health and CMV-seronegative. The CDR3 protein is CASSLAADPDTQYF. Here the CDR3 DNA reads TGTGCCAGCAGTTTAGCCGCAGATCCAGATACGCAGTATTTT.